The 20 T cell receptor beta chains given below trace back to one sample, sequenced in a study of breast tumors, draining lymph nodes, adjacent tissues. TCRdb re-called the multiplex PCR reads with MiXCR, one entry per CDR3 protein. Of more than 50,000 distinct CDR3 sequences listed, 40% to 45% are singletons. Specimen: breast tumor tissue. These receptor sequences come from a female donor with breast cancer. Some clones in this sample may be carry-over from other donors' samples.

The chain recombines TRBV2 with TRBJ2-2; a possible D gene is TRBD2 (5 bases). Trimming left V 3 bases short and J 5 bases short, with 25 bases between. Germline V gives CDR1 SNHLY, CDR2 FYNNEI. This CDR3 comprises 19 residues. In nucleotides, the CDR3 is TGTGCCAGCAGTGAGGGGAAGACACGACTCGGAGGCGGGACCGGGGAGCTGTTTTTT. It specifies CASSEGKTRLGGGTGELFF.

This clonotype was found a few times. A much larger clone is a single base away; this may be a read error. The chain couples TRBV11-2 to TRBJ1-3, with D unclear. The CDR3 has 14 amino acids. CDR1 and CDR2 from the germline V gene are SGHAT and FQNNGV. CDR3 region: CASSLFASANTIYF. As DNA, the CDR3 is TGTGCCAGCAGCTTATTTGCCTCTGCAAACACCATATATTTT.

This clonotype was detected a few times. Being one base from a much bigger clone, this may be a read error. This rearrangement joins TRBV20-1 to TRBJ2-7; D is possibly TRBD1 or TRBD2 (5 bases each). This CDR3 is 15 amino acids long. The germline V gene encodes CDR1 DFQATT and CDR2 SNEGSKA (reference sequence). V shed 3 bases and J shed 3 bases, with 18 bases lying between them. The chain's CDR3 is CSASRGPLGLYEQYF. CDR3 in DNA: TGCAGTGCTAGCCGGGGCCCCCTGGGCCTCTACGAGCAGTACTTC.

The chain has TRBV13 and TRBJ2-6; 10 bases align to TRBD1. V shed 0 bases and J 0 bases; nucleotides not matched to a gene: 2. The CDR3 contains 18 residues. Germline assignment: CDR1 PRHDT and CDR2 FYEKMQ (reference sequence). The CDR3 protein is CASSLGTGGNSGANVLTF. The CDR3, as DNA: TGTGCCAGCAGCTTAGGGACAGGGGGCAACTCTGGGGCCAACGTCCTGACTTTC.

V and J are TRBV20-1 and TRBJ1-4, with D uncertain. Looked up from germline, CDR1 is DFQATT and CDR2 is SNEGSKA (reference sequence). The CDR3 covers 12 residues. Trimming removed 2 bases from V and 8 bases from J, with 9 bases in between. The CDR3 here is CSARHKGEKLFF. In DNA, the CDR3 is TGCAGTGCTAGACACAAAGGCGAAAAACTGTTTTTT.

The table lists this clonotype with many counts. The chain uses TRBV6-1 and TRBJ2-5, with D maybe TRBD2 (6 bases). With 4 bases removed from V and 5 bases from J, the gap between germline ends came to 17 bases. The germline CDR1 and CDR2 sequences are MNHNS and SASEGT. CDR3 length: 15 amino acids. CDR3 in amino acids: CASSAIRPGAETQYF. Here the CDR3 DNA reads TGTGCCAGCAGTGCCATACGCCCGGGAGCCGAGACCCAGTACTTC.

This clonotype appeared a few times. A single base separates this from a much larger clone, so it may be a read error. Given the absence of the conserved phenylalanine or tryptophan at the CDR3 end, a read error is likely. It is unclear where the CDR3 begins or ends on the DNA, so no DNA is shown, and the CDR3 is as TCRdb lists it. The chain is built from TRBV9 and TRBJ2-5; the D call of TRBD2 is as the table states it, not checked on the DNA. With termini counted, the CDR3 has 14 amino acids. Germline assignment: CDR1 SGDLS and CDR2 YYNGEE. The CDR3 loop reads CASNLRGGRETQSL.

CDR3 nucleotide sequence: TGTGCCAGCAGTTTTGGGACCGGGGAGGGGTTTTTT. The encoded protein is CASSFGTGEGFF. The chain is built from TRBV7-9 and TRBJ2-2, with 7 bases matching TRBD2. CDR1 and CDR2 (germline): SEHNR, FQNEAQ (reference sequence). The CDR3 covers 12 residues. Germline trimming cut 6 bases from V and 16 bases from J; bases unmatched to any gene: 11.

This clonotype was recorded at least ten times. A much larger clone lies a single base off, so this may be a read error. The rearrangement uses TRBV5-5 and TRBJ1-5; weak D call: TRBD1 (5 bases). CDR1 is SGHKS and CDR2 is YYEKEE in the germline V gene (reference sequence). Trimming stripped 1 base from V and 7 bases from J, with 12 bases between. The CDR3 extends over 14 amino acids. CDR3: CASSLFGASQPQHF. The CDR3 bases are TGTGCCAGCAGCTTGTTCGGGGCAAGCCAGCCCCAGCATTTT.

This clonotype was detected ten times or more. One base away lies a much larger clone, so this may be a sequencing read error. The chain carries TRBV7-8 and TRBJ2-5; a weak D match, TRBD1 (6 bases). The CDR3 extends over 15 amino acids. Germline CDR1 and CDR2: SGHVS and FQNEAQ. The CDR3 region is CASSLGGRGEETQHF. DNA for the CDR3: TGTGCCAGCAGCTTAGGGGGCAGGGGAGAGGAGACCCAGCACTTC.

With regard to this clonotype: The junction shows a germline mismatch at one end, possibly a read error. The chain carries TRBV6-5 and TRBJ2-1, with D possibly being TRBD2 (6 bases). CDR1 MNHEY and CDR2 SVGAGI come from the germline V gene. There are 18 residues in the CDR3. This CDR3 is CASSHSALRGNGYNEQFF. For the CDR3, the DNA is TGTGCCAGCAGTCACTCGGCGCTCCGGGGGAACGGATACAATGAGCAGTTCTTC.

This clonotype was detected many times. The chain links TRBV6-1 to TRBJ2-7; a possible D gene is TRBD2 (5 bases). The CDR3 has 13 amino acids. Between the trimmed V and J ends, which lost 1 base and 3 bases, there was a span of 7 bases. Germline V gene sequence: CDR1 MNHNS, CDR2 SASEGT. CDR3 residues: CASSEVAGYEQYF. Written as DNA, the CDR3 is TGTGCCAGCAGTGAAGTTGCGGGCTACGAGCAGTACTTC.

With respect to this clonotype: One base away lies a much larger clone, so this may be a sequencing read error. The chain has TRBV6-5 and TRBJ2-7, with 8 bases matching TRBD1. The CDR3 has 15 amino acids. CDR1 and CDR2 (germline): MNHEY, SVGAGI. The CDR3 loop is CASSHSWTGIYEQYF. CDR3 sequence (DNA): TGTGCCAGCAGTCACTCGTGGACAGGGATCTACGAGCAGTACTTC.

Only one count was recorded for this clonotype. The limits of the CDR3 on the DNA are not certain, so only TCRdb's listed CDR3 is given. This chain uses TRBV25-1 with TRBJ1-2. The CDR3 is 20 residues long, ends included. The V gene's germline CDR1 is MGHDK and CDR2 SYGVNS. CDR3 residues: CDSSFYICSARLAQNYGYTF.

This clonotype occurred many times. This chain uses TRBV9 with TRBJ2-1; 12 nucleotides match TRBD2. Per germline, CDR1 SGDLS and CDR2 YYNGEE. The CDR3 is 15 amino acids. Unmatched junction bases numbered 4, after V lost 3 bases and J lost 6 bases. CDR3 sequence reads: CASSAGLAGTNEQFF. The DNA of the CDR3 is TGTGCCAGCAGCGCCGGACTAGCGGGGACCAATGAGCAGTTCTTC.

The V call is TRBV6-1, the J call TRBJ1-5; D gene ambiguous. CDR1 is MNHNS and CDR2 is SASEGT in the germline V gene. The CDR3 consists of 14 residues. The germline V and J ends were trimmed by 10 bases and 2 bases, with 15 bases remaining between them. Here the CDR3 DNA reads TGTGCCATCACGCCCCAGCGAGGCAATCAGCCCCAGCATTTT. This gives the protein CAITPQRGNQPQHF.

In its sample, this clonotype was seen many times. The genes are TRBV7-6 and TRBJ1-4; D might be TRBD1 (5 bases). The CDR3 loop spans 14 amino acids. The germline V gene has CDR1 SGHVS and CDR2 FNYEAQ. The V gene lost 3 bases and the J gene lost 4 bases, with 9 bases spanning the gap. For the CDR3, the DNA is TGTGCCAGCAGCTTGGACACGAGTAATGAAAAACTGTTTTTT. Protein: CASSLDTSNEKLFF.

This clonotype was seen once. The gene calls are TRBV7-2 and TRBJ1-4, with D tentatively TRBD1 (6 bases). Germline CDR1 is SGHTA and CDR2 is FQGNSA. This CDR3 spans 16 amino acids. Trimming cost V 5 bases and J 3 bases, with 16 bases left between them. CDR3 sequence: CASSPAGAGANEKLFF. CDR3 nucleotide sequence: TGTGCCAGCAGCCCGGCTGGGGCAGGGGCTAATGAAAAACTGTTTTTT.

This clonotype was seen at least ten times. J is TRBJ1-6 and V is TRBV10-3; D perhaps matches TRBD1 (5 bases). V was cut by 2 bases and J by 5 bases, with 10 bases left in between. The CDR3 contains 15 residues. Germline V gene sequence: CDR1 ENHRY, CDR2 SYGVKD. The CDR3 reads CAISERGLDNSPLHF. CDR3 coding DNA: TGTGCCATCAGTGAGAGGGGACTGGATAATTCACCCCTCCACTTT.

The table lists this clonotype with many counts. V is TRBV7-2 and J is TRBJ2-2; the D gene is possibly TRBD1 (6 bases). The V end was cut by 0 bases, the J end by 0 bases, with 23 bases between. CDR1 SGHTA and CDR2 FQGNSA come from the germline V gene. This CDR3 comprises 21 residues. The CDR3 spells CASSLAWGRSGTPSNTGELFF. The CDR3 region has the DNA TGTGCCAGCAGCTTAGCGTGGGGGCGATCCGGCACTCCTTCGAACACCGGGGAGCTGTTTTTT.